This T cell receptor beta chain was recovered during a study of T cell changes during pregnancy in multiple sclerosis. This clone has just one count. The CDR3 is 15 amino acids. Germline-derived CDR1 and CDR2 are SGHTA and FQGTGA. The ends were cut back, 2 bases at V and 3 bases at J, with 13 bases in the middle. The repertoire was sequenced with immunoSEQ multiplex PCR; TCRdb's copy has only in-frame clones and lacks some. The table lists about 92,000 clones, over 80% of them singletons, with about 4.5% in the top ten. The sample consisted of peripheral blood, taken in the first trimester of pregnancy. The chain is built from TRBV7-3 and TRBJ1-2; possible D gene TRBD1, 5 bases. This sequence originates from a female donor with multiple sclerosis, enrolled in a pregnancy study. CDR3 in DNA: TGTGCCAGCAGCTTAGAAGGGGAGGGTTACTATGGCTACACCTTC. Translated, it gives CASSLEGEGYYGYTF.